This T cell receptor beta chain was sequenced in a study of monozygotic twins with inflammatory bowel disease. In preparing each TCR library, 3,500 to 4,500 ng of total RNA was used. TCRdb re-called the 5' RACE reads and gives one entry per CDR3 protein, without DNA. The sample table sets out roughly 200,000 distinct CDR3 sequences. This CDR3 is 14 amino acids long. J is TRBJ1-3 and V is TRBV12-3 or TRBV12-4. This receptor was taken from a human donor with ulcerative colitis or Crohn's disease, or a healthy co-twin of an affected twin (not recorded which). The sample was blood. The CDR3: CASSYSVSGNTIYF.